Listed below are T cell receptor beta chains from one sample, sequenced in a study of CD8 T cells in ankylosing spondylitis. TCRdb fed the 5' RACE reads into MiXCR, producing one record per CDR3 protein. Among a few hundred thousand distinct CDR3 sequences listed, more than 20% were seen once. Sequencing was done on a sample of blood, either unsorted or a sorted T cell fraction (not recorded which). All receptors derive from a male donor with ankylosing spondylitis. Each CDR3 is given with its conserved first and last residue. Each record gives: J gene, V gene, CDR3 protein.

TRBJ2-1 TRBV7-3 CASSATGTSYEQFF
TRBJ1-1 TRBV29-1 CSIQRGGNTEAFF
TRBJ2-7 TRBV20-1 CSAAPDAVGYEQYF
TRBJ2-5 TRBV29-1 CSASSETQYF
TRBJ2-1 TRBV5-1 CASSPGRQSSYNEQFF
TRBJ1-1 TRBV3-1 CASSGRTGNTEAFF
TRBJ2-3 TRBV28 CASSPGQSIDTQYF
TRBJ2-1 TRBV5-1 CASSPGGGSSYNEQFF
TRBJ2-2 TRBV5-1 CASSNPGGPNTGELFF
TRBJ2-1 TRBV6-4 CASGTGVANEQFF
TRBJ2-1 TRBV6-2/TRBV6-3 CASKGLAGNNEQFF
TRBJ2-5 TRBV5-1 CASSLGGRALETQYF
TRBJ2-1 TRBV29-1 CSVRKVYSYNEQFF
TRBJ1-2 TRBV7-2 CASSLGGTGGHYGYTF
TRBJ2-1 TRBV30 CAWSGPLLGLAENEQFF
TRBJ1-4 TRBV29-1 CSIRVAREKLFF
TRBJ2-1 TRBV5-1 CASWLASGPYNEQFF
TRBJ2-1 TRBV2 CASDTLNSYNEQFF
TRBJ1-1 TRBV20-1 CSAREGLNTEAFF
TRBJ2-3 TRBV3-1 CASSPGPSSDTQYF
TRBJ2-1 TRBV12-3/TRBV12-4 CASSFANNEQFF
TRBJ2-3 TRBV7-6 CASSQIAGGGTDTQYF
TRBJ2-5 TRBV20-1 CSALTGQGIETQYF
TRBJ2-2 TRBV5-1 CASTVERGTGELFF
TRBJ2-1 TRBV6-2/TRBV6-3 CASTRVRTSSHNEQFF
TRBJ1-6 TRBV28 CASSPGTGTYNSPLHF
TRBJ2-7 TRBV7-3 CASTPSPPGTSLYEQYF
TRBJ2-3 TRBV4-2 CASSQDDPSGRAPTVDTQYF
TRBJ2-7 TRBV19 CASSTTGQGASEQYF
TRBJ1-2 TRBV11-2 CASSLAFNSYGYTF
TRBJ2-2 TRBV7-8 CASSSPARRAITGELFF
TRBJ2-1 TRBV5-1 CASSFEAGNEQFF
TRBJ2-3 TRBV12-2 CASRPGAATDTQYF
TRBJ2-2 TRBV20-1 CSADRVTGELFF
TRBJ2-2 TRBV7-9 CASSKGQVANTGELFF
TRBJ2-7 TRBV4-1 CASSRDLSYEQYF
TRBJ2-7 TRBV5-6 CASSFFWGSYEQYF
TRBJ1-5 TRBV20-1 CSAPDIQSQPQHF
TRBJ2-7 TRBV2 CASRRQGLNYEQHF
TRBJ1-6 TRBV5-4 CASSLDYRGDSPLHF
TRBJ2-1 TRBV10-2 CASSQDIPSNEQFF
TRBJ2-1 TRBV7-3 CASSLLTDNEQFF
TRBJ2-2 TRBV3-1 CASSQSAAAGELFF
TRBJ1-2 TRBV12-3/TRBV12-4 CASSPSGVDGGYTF
TRBJ1-2 TRBV6-1 CASSRDRGFGYTF
TRBJ2-1 TRBV6-5 CASSYSGTGEGEQFF
TRBJ2-7 TRBV20-1 CSARVGTRGYEQYF
TRBJ2-2 TRBV6-5 CASAGFAGELFF
TRBJ2-6 TRBV27 CASLGGANVLTF
TRBJ1-2 TRBV3-1 CASSPIVTERYGYTF
TRBJ2-5 TRBV4-2 CASSLDRGSVETQYF